This TCR beta chain was sequenced in a study of technical replicates of blood from a few donors (dated by TCRdb to about 2017). The library was generated by the immunoSEQ multiplex PCR assay. TCRdb retrieved this table from immuneACCESS and kept in-frame rearrangements only. Not all clones are present; in checked studies, unresolved V genes account for under half, and no reason is known for the remainder. The sample table shows approximately 41,000 clones, and 90% to 97% are seen once. The ten largest clones represent 0.35% to 0.4% of the sample. As regards this clone: Its antigen target is currently unknown. No much larger clonotype is one base removed from it; base qualities were not supplied.

Trimming removed 5 bases from V and 3 bases from J, leaving 5 bases between the germline ends. The cysteine opens and the phenylalanine closes a CDR3 of 12 amino acids. Only CDR3 DNA is held: 36 bases, read in frame from base 1. Based on the germline V gene, the CDR1 and CDR2 sequences are SGHTA and FQGNSA. The source is a human donor in good health. Sequencing was carried out using T cells isolated from PBMCs. The rearranged chain carries TRBV7-2 and TRBJ1-5; the D gene is not confidently resolved. The CDR3 is CASSGPNQPQHF. Read as DNA, the sequence is TGTGCCAGCAGCGGGCCCAATCAGCCCCAGCATTTT.